This T cell receptor (beta chain) was captured by sequencing in a study of shared clonotypes between healthy human individuals. CD8 cells classed as naive were CD45RO-negative and positively selected for CCR7, excluding terminally differentiated effector memory CD45RA+ cells. This clone has just one count. Other DNA sequences in the sample encode the same CDR3. Per germline, CDR1 LGHNA and CDR2 YNFKEQ. J lost 3 bases, V lost 4 bases, and 7 bases had no gene match. CDR3 length: 15 residues. Profiled with immunoSEQ multiplex PCR; TCRdb holds only in-frame clones, not every one. The sample carries hundreds of thousands of clones, about 96% recorded once.

The receptor's source is a woman in her 30s in good health. This chain uses TRBV4-2 with TRBJ2-7; the match to TRBD2 covers 9 bases. Sequencing used naive CD8+ T cells sorted from blood. The CDR3 DNA reads TGTGCCAGCAGCCCTGGAGATAGCGGGAGCTACGAGCAGTACTTC. It yields the protein CASSPGDSGSYEQYF.